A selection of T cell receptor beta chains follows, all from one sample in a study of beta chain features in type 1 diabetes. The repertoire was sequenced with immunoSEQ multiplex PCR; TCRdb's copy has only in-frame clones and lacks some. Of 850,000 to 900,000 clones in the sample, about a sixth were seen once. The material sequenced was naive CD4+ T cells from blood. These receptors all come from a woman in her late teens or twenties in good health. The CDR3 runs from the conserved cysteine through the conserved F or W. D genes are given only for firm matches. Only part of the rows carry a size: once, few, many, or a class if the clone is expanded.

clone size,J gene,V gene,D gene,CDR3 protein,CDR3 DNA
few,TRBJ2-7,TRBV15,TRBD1,CATSARTGYDEQYF,TGTGCCACCAGCGCCCGGACAGGGTACGACGAGCAGTACTTC
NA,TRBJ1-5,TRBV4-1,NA,CASSLPPVGGSNQPQHF,TGCGCCAGCAGCCTACCCCCGGTGGGAGGGAGCAATCAGCCCCAGCATTTT
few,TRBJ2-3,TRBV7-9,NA,CASATGAGDTQYF,TGTGCCAGCGCCACGGGAGCGGGAGATACGCAGTATTTT
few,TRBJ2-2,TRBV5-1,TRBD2,CASSSIAGGTGELFF,TGCGCCAGCAGCTCCATAGCGGGAGGGACCGGGGAGCTGTTTTTT
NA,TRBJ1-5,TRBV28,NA,CASSLYGADNQPQHF,TGTGCCAGCAGTTTATACGGAGCGGACAATCAGCCCCAGCATTTT
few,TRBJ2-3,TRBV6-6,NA,CASSYSTRGDTQYF,TGTGCCAGCAGTTACTCGACGCGCGGAGATACGCAGTATTTT
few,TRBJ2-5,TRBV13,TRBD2,CASSTLAGETQYF,TGTGCCAGCAGCACGCTAGCGGGAGAGACCCAGTACTTC
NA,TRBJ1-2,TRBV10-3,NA,CAISESNRAIPGNYGYTF,TGTGCCATCAGTGAGTCGAACAGGGCCATCCCCGGCAACTATGGCTACACCTTC
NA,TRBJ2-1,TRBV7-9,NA,CASSLGPEQFF,TGTGCCAGCAGCTTAGGCCCTGAGCAGTTCTTC
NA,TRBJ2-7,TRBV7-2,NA,CASSLARLYEQYF,TGTGCCAGCAGCTTAGCGCGGTTATACGAGCAGTACTTC
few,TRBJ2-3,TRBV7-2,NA,CASSRESGTDTQYF,TGTGCCAGCAGCCGGGAGAGCGGCACAGATACGCAGTATTTT
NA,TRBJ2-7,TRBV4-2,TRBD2,CASSQATSENYEQYF,TGTGCCAGCAGCCAAGCCACTAGCGAGAACTACGAGCAGTACTTC
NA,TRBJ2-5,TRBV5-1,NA,CASSLQDEETQYF,TGCGCCAGCAGCCTACAGGATGAAGAGACCCAGTACTTC
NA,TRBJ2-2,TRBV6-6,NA,CASSNRIDGGELFF,TGTGCCAGCAGTAACCGCATAGACGGCGGGGAGCTGTTTTTT
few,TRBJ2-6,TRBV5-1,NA,CASSPSDRLSGANVLTF,TGCGCCAGCAGCCCAAGTGACAGACTCTCTGGGGCCAACGTCCTGACTTTC
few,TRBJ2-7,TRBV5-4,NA,CASSLDLPTNEQYF,TGTGCCAGCAGCTTGGATTTACCGACGAACGAGCAGTACTTC
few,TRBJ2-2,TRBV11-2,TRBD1,CASSLRIQGLGDGELFF,TGTGCCAGCAGCTTAAGAATACAGGGGCTGGGAGACGGGGAGCTGTTTTTT
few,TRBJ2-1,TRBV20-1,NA,CSALGYNEQFF,TGCAGTGCCTTAGGTTACAATGAGCAGTTCTTC
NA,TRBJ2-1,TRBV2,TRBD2,CTSSESLAGGYNEQFF,TGTACCAGCAGTGAATCCCTAGCGGGAGGGTACAATGAGCAGTTCTTC
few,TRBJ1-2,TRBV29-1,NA,CSVEGGLHGYTF,TGCAGCGTTGAGGGGGGACTACATGGCTACACCTTC
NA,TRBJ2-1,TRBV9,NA,CASSRGGGPSRNNEQFF,TGTGCCAGCAGTAGGGGGGGCGGCCCCAGCCGAAACAATGAGCAGTTCTTC
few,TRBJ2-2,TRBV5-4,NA,CASSPGGVGALNTGELFF,TGTGCCAGCAGCCCTGGGGGTGTGGGAGCTCTTAACACCGGGGAGCTGTTTTTT
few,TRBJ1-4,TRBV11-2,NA,CASSLNGEKLFF,TGTGCCAGCAGCTTGAACGGGGAAAAACTGTTTTTT
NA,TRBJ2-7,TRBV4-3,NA,CASSPVFGGEQYF,TGCGCCAGCAGCCCGGTTTTCGGTGGCGAGCAGTACTTC
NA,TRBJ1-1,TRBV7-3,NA,CASSPRTGVAEAFF,TGTGCCAGCAGCCCACGTACGGGGGTTGCTGAAGCTTTCTTT
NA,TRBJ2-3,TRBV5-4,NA,CASSDLTSGTQYF,TGTGCCAGCAGCGACCTCACCTCGGGTACGCAGTATTTT
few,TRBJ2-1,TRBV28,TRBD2,CASSLGAGGPFYEQFF,TGTGCCAGCAGTTTGGGCGCGGGAGGGCCCTTTTATGAGCAGTTCTTC
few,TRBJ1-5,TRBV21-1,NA,CARGSSNQPQHF,TGTGCCAGGGGTTCGAGCAATCAGCCCCAGCATTTT
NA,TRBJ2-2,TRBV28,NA,CASSPIHTGELFF,TGTGCCAGCAGTCCCATCCACACCGGGGAGCTGTTTTTT
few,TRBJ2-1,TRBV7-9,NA,CASSSEGPQFF,TGTGCCAGCAGCTCGGAGGGCCCTCAGTTCTTC
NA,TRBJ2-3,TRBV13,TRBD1,CASSHRDRAGDTQYF,TGTGCCAGCAGCCACCGCGACAGGGCCGGAGATACGCAGTATTTT
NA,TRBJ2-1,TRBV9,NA,CTSSVATGGINEQFF,TGTACCAGCAGCGTAGCTACTGGAGGGATAAATGAGCAGTTCTTC
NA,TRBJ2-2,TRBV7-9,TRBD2,CASSLQTSGSEFF,TGTGCCAGCAGCTTACAGACTAGCGGGAGCGAGTTTTTT
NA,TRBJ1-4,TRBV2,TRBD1,CASSGQGRIANEKLFF,TGTGCCAGCAGTGGACAGGGGCGTATTGCTAATGAAAAACTGTTTTTT
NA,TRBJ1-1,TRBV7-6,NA,CASSARQMNTEAFF,TGTGCCAGCAGCGCGAGACAAATGAACACTGAAGCTTTCTTT
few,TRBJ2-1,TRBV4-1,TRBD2,CASRHGTSGSNDEQFF,TGCGCCAGCAGACACGGGACTAGCGGGTCTAACGATGAGCAGTTCTTC
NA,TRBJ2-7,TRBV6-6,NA,CASSYVVSNLNF,TGTGCCAGCAGTTACGTCGTAAGCAACTTAAACTTC
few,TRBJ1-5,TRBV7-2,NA,CASSSRRGMWNQPQHF,TGTGCCAGCAGCTCAAGAAGGGGAATGTGGAATCAGCCCCAGCATTTT
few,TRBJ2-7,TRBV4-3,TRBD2,CASSRGLAGTFYEQYF,TGCGCCAGCAGCCGAGGACTAGCGGGGACCTTCTACGAGCAGTACTTC
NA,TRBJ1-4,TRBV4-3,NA,CASSQRLATRIYGGKLFF,TGCGCCAGCAGCCAGCGGCTTGCGACTCGGATTTACGGTGGAAAACTGTTTTTT
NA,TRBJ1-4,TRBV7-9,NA,CASSLVGMANEKLFF,TGTGCCAGCAGCTTAGTTGGCATGGCTAATGAAAAACTGTTTTTT
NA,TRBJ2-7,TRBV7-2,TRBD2,CASSTGLAETYEQYF,TGTGCCAGCAGCACGGGACTAGCGGAAACCTACGAGCAGTACTTC
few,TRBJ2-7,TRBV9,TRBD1,CASSAQGIGYEQYF,TGTGCCAGCAGCGCACAGGGGATTGGCTACGAGCAGTACTTC
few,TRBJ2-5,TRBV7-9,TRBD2,CASSHGLVQETQYF,TGTGCCAGCAGCCATGGACTAGTACAAGAGACCCAGTACTTC
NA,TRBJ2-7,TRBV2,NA,CASSALGGGTHEQYF,TGTGCCAGCAGTGCCCTGGGAGGGGGGACCCACGAGCAGTACTTC
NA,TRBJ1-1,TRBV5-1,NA,CASSTADSLGRRVAFF,TGCGCCAGCAGCACGGCGGACTCCTTGGGACGGCGGGTAGCTTTCTTT
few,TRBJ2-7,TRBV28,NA,CASSLSHTDYEQYF,TGTGCCAGCAGTTTATCCCACACTGACTACGAGCAGTACTTC
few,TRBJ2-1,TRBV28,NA,CASRESYNEQFF,TGTGCCAGCAGAGAATCCTACAATGAGCAGTTCTTC
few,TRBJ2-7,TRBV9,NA,CASSVGIASEQYF,TGTGCCAGCAGCGTAGGGATAGCGAGCGAGCAGTACTTC
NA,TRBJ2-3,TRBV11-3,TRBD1,CASSPGTGMITDTQYF,TGTGCCAGCAGCCCCGGGACAGGGATGATAACAGATACGCAGTATTTT
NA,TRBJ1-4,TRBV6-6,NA,CASSLYEKLFF,TGTGCCAGCAGTTTATATGAAAAACTGTTTTTT
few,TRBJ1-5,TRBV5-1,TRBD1,CASSTGQGSNQPQHF,TGCGCCAGCAGCACCGGACAGGGGAGCAATCAGCCCCAGCATTTT
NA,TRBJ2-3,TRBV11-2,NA,CASSPPGNTQYF,TGTGCCAGCAGCCCCCCGGGGAATACGCAGTATTTT
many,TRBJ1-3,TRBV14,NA,CASSQVFSGNTIYF,TGTGCCAGCAGCCAAGTGTTCTCTGGAAACACCATATATTTT